The 5 T cell receptor beta chains listed next were all sequenced from one sample in a study of tumor-infiltrating lymphocytes in primary liver carcinoma. TCR beta cDNA was reverse-transcribed from about 550 ng of total RNA. The reaction used a constant-region primer and ProtoScript II reverse transcriptase. Library construction for TCR beta comprised three nested multiplex PCR rounds performed with slightly modified ARM-PCR. Amplification in the first two PCR rounds was performed using TRBV1-TRBV30 forward primers and a C-beta reverse primer for around 9 cycles each. TCRdb itself ran the multiplex PCR reads through MiXCR, one entry per CDR3 protein. The top ten clones hold around 23% of a sample with more than 50,000 distinct CDR3 sequences, about 80% of them seen once. Taking roughly 20-34 mg of unsorted bulk tissue, the authors co-extracted RNA and DNA. The sequencing input was liver tumor tissue from sampling region 2. As to subset: tumor region T2, inferior pole. The receptors were sampled from a man aged 40-49 years with primary liver carcinoma and hepatitis B virus infection.

This clonotype was recorded at least ten times. The gene calls are TRBV29-1 and TRBJ2-7; D unresolved. The CDR3 is made up of 11 amino acids. Trimming removed 7 bases from V and 4 bases from J, with 11 bases in between. Looked up from germline, CDR1 is SQVTM and CDR2 is ANQGSEA. Here the CDR3 reads CSARLDYEQYF. CDR3 DNA: TGCAGCGCTAGACTTGATTACGAGCAGTACTTC.

The CDR3 reads CASSLAHAGGPRDTQYF. The CDR3, as DNA: TGTGCCAGCAGCTTAGCCCATGCGGGAGGGCCACGTGATACGCAGTATTTT. The J gene is TRBJ2-3, the V gene TRBV7-8; the match to TRBD2 covers 9 bases. Germline V CDR1 and CDR2: SGHVS, FQNEAQ. CDR3 length equals 17 residues. V lost 0 bases and J lost 6; bases outside the gene matches: 10.

Notes on this clonotype: The junction departs from the called germline gene at one end, perhaps through a read error. This chain uses TRBV6-5 with TRBJ2-3; possibly TRBD2 for D (6 bases). CDR1 and CDR2 (germline): MNHEY, SVGAGI. The CDR3 is made up of 15 amino acids. The CDR3 region is CASSYSGGTGDRQYF. CDR3 sequence (DNA): TGTGCCAGCAGTTACTCAGGCGGGACTGGAGATAGGCAGTATTTT.

V gene TRBV19 combines with J gene TRBJ2-7; TRBD1 matches at 8 bases. Germline CDR1 LNHDA, CDR2 SQIVND (reference sequence). The V and J ends lost 6 bases and 5 bases, in that order; junction bases with no gene match: 9. There are 14 residues in the CDR3. The DNA for the CDR3 is TGTGCCAGTAGACGAAGACAGGGGATCGACGAGCAGTACTTC. This sequence encodes CASRRRQGIDEQYF.

A word on this clonotype: The junction shows a germline mismatch at one end, possibly a read error. This chain connects TRBV7-9 to TRBJ2-3, with 7 bases identical to TRBD1. CDR1 SEHNR and CDR2 FQNEAQ come from the germline V gene (reference sequence). This CDR3 spans 18 amino acids. The CDR3 region is CASRTGDQTVLPPDTQYF. DNA for the CDR3: TGTGCCAGCAGAACAGGGGACCAGACAGTCCTCCCACCAGATACACAGTATTTT.